The 28 T cell receptor beta chains below all came from one sample that was sequenced in a study of T cell repertoires in aging, cancer and after chemotherapy. TRB rearrangements spanning V, D and J were amplified using mixed TRB-A/B primers. Each CDR3 protein is one row after TCRdb ran MiXCR on the multiplex PCR reads. The sample consists of roughly 8,100 distinct CDR3 sequences, 25% to 40% of them appearing once. TCR beta rearrangements were amplified from peripheral blood genomic DNA. Source material: blood. These receptors came from a human donor in good health.

The V gene is TRBV12-3 or TRBV12-4, the J gene TRBJ2-4; D perhaps matches TRBD2 (5 bases). This CDR3 comprises 14 residues. The germline V and J ends were trimmed by 5 bases and 1 base, with 9 bases remaining between them. The CDR3 sequence is CASSGRGAKNIQYF. CDR3 DNA sequence: TGTGCCAGCAGTGGCAGAGGGGCCAAAAACATTCAGTACTTC.

The DNA for the CDR3 is TGTGCCACCAGCAGAGGTCTGGGCGGGGGGGACTACCAAGAGACCCAGTACTTC. This codes for CATSRGLGGGDYQETQYF. J is TRBJ2-5 and V is TRBV15; TRBD2 agrees at 9 bases. There are 18 residues in the CDR3. V gave up 1 base and J gave up 0 bases; unmatched junction bases: 9. The germline V gene encodes CDR1 LNHNV and CDR2 YYDKDF (reference sequence).

This clonotype has just a few counts. The chain combines TRBV6-1 with TRBJ1-5; 12 bases agree with TRBD1. The junction had 9 bases not matched to a gene; V was cut back by 2 bases and J by 7 bases. The CDR3 runs 17 residues. Germline V gene sequence: CDR1 MNHNS, CDR2 SASEGT. CDR3 region: CASSEIGGTGGEQPQHF. The CDR3 nucleotides read TGTGCCAGCAGTGAAATAGGGGGGACAGGGGGCGAACAGCCCCAGCATTTT.

This clonotype turned up a few times. This rearrangement joins TRBV12-3 or TRBV12-4 to TRBJ1-1; tentatively, D is TRBD1 (5 bases). The CDR3 loop spans 14 amino acids. The V gene lost 8 bases and the J gene lost 8 bases, with 21 bases spanning the gap. The CDR3 spells CASRGRVSPPEAFF. CDR3 coding DNA: TGTGCCAGCCGCGGCAGGGTCTCCCCCCCCGAAGCTTTCTTT.

This clonotype occurred once. The chain joins TRBV28 to TRBJ2-1; tentatively, D is TRBD2 (6 bases). Germline loops: CDR1 MDHEN, CDR2 SYDVKM. The CDR3 consists of 12 residues. The V end was cut by 6 bases, the J end by 13 bases, with 16 bases between. The CDR3 sequence is CASSPGRDFQFF. In DNA, the CDR3 is TGTGCCAGCAGCCCCGGCCGGGACTTCCAGTTCTTC.

This clonotype was recorded a few times. This rearrangement joins TRBV19 to TRBJ2-2, with 7 bases aligning to TRBD2. In germline, CDR1 is LNHDA, CDR2 SQIVND (reference sequence). The CDR3 totals 15 residues. Unmatched junction bases numbered 10, after V lost 9 bases and J lost 3 bases. For the CDR3, the DNA is TGTGCCAGCAAGTGGGGGGGGGTGGACACCGGGGAGCTGTTTTTT. It yields the protein CASKWGGVDTGELFF.

The chain has TRBV19 and TRBJ2-7; possibly TRBD1 for D (6 bases). The CDR3 has 14 residues. CDR1 is LNHDA, CDR2 SQIVND, per germline (reference sequence). Trimming shortened V by 6 bases and J by 2 bases, and 14 bases separated the two germline ends. The CDR3 bases are TGTGCCAGTAGCCCCTGGACAGTCCCCTACGAGCAGTACTTC. Protein product: CASSPWTVPYEQYF. Supplemented by reference TRBV19 and TRBJ2-7, the full variable domain reads DGGITQSPKYLFRKEGQNVTLSCEQNLNHDAMYWYRQDPGQGLRLIYYSQIVNDFQKGDIAEGYSVSREKKESFPLTVTSAQKNPTAFYLCASSPWTVPYEQYFGPGTRLTVT.

The V and J genes are TRBV28 and TRBJ1-5; D is uncertain. Per the germline V gene, CDR1 is MDHEN and CDR2 is SYDVKM. The CDR3 runs to 12 residues. Trimming removed 2 bases at V and 6 bases at J, with 5 bases between. CDR3 protein: CASSLNGQPQHF. The CDR3 DNA follows: TGTGCCAGCAGTTTAAATGGTCAGCCCCAGCATTTT.

The chain has TRBV12-3 or TRBV12-4 and TRBJ1-5, with D perhaps matching TRBD1 (5 bases). CDR3 length: 14 residues. Trimming took 5 bases from V and 7 from J, leaving 15 bases between them. The chain's CDR3 is CASSGTPAGQPQHF. CDR3 coding DNA: TGTGCCAGCAGTGGGACCCCGGCCGGGCAGCCCCAGCATTTT.

CDR3 residues: CASSYQLLTNNEQFF. The CDR3 DNA sequence: TGTGCCAGCAGTTACCAACTTTTAACCAACAATGAGCAGTTCTTC. The chain recombines TRBV6-6 with TRBJ2-1, with D unclear. Germline values: CDR1 MNHNY, CDR2 SVGAGI (reference sequence). The CDR3 loop spans 15 amino acids. Trimming took off 2 bases at V and 5 bases at J, with 13 bases between the two ends.

This clonotype has just a few counts. The chain combines TRBV5-1 with TRBJ2-5, with TRBD2 matching 8 bases. With V trimmed by 4 bases and J by 5 bases, 10 bases remained unmatched. Germline loops: CDR1 SGHRS, CDR2 YFSETQ. The CDR3 contains 15 residues. CDR3 protein: CASSEQTGGRETQYF. CDR3 DNA sequence: TGCGCCAGCAGCGAGCAGACGGGGGGGCGGGAGACCCAGTACTTC.

V and J are TRBV12-3 or TRBV12-4 and TRBJ2-7, with D hard to call. V lost 0 bases, J lost 5 bases, and 5 bases lay in between. There are 12 residues in the CDR3. This chain's CDR3 is CASSLAPDEQYF. The CDR3 bases are TGTGCCAGCAGTTTAGCGCCGGACGAGCAGTACTTC.

In its sample, this clonotype was seen a few times. The chain has TRBV6-1 and TRBJ2-4; a possible D gene is TRBD2 (6 bases). The germline V gene encodes CDR1 MNHNS and CDR2 SASEGT. The germline V and J ends were trimmed by 5 bases and 10 bases, with 21 bases remaining between them. The CDR3 contains 15 residues. CDR3 in amino acids: CASSSPGTGGGIQYF. The CDR3 coding sequence is TGTGCCAGCAGTTCGCCCGGGACGGGCGGAGGGATTCAGTACTTC.

The V gene is TRBV6-2 or TRBV6-3, the J gene TRBJ1-1; no definite D call. This CDR3 is built from 18 residues. Trimming took 0 bases from V and 3 from J, leaving 20 bases between them. The V gene's germline CDR1 is MNHEY and CDR2 SVGEGT. CDR3 sequence (DNA): TGTGCCAGCAGTTACTCCGCCGGGAGCAGACCTTGGGACACTGAAGCTTTCTTT. This gives the protein CASSYSAGSRPWDTEAFF.

With regard to this clonotype: The conserved closing phenylalanine or tryptophan is absent in this CDR3, likely reflecting a read error. The V gene is TRBV15, the J gene TRBJ2-3; 9 bases line up with TRBD2. The ends lost 0 bases at V and 5 bases at J; junction bases unmatched: 3. The CDR3 extends over 15 amino acids. Germline lookup yields CDR1 LNHNV and CDR2 YYDKDF (reference sequence). CDR3 sequence reads: CATSREISGGDTQYL. As DNA, the CDR3 is TGTGCCACCAGCAGAGAGATTAGCGGGGGAGATACGCAGTATTTA.

The genes are TRBV12-3 or TRBV12-4 and TRBJ2-1; D perhaps matches TRBD2 (7 bases). This CDR3 contains 15 residues. The V end lost 5 bases, the J end lost 6 bases, and 17 bases lay between the germline ends. CDR3 DNA sequence: TGTGCCAGCAGTCCTTGGGGGGGGCCGGGCAATGAGCAGTTCTTC. Encoded protein: CASSPWGGPGNEQFF.

Relative to its sample, this clonotype is medium-sized. The J gene is TRBJ1-2, the V gene TRBV19; D not certain. This CDR3 comprises 13 residues. Trimming stripped 3 bases from V and 8 bases from J, with 13 bases between. Germline V gene lookup returns CDR1 LNHDA and CDR2 SQIVND (reference sequence). This CDR3 is CASSISGVSGYTF. The CDR3 coding sequence is TGTGCCAGTAGTATCAGCGGGGTAAGCGGCTACACCTTC.

The chain combines TRBV18 with TRBJ2-1; 7 bases fit TRBD1. Per the germline V gene, CDR1 is KGHSH and CDR2 is LQKENI. The CDR3 has 13 amino acids. Losses at the gene ends were 3 bases for V and 4 bases for J; bases not matched to a gene: 0. The CDR3 protein is CASSPGQYNEQFF. As DNA, the CDR3 is TGTGCCAGCTCACCGGGACAGTACAATGAGCAGTTCTTC.

By its share, this clonotype is medium-sized. The rearrangement links TRBV19 to TRBJ2-2; D is unclear. V shed 6 bases and J shed 8 bases, with 16 bases lying between them. CDR1 is LNHDA, CDR2 SQIVND, per germline (reference sequence). The CDR3 has 14 residues. The CDR3, as DNA: TGTGCCAGTAGCAAGACCCCCTTAGGGGGGGAGCTGTTTTTT. Translation: CASSKTPLGGELFF.

The chain has TRBV6-5 and TRBJ2-7; D uncertain. The CDR3 length is 13 residues. The germline gives CDR1 MNHEY, CDR2 SVGAGI. V shed 0 bases and J shed 6 bases, with 9 bases lying between them. CDR3 nucleotides: TGTGCCAGCAGTTACTCCCCTCTCAGCGAGCAGTACTTC. It translates to CASSYSPLSEQYF.

In this sample, this clonotype turned up a few times. The rearrangement uses TRBV6-5 and TRBJ1-1; D uncertain. Germline CDR1 is MNHEY and CDR2 is SVGAGI. The CDR3 consists of 13 residues. V was shortened by 5 bases and J by 3 bases, with 10 bases between the two germline ends. CDR3 region: CASSERGDTEAFF. As DNA, the CDR3 is TGTGCCAGCAGTGAACGCGGGGACACTGAAGCTTTCTTT.

The V and J genes are TRBV20-1 and TRBJ1-5, with D possibly TRBD1 on 6 matching bases. Germline CDR1 DFQATT, CDR2 SNEGSKA (reference sequence). CDR3 size: 13 residues. Between the trimmed V and J ends, which lost 3 bases and 4 bases, there was a span of 10 bases. The CDR3 coding sequence is TGCAGTGCTAGCGACAGGCCTAATCAGCCCCAGCATTTT. It specifies CSASDRPNQPQHF.

In this sample, this clonotype turned up a few times. The chain couples TRBV6-2 or TRBV6-3 to TRBJ2-1; 7 bases fit TRBD1. This CDR3 comprises 17 residues. Germline V gene data show CDR1 as MNHEY and CDR2 as SVGEGT. V lost 6 bases and J lost 0; bases outside the gene matches: 11. DNA for the CDR3: TGTGCCAGCAGGAACCGGACAGGTTTAAGCTCCTACAATGAGCAGTTCTTC. Translated: CASRNRTGLSSYNEQFF.

The chain has TRBV10-3 and TRBJ1-1, with D perhaps TRBD1 (6 bases). The CDR3 sequence is 14 residues long. V was cut by 3 bases and J by 8 bases, with 16 bases left in between. CDR1 is ENHRY and CDR2 is SYGVKD in the germline V gene. CDR3 residues: CAISDGKGGGEAFF. In DNA form, the CDR3 reads TGTGCCATCAGTGATGGGAAGGGGGGCGGAGAAGCTTTCTTT.

Within the sample, this clonotype is medium-sized. This sequence joins TRBV29-1 and TRBJ1-1, with D possibly matching TRBD1 (5 bases). Trimming took off 0 bases at V and 6 bases at J, with 14 bases between the two ends. The CDR3 spans 14 residues. Germline-derived CDR1 and CDR2 are SQVTM and ANQGSEA. CDR3 bases: TGCAGCGTTGAAGAACAGGAAATCAAGGCTGAAGCTTTCTTT. Residues: CSVEEQEIKAEAFF.

The V and J genes are TRBV20-1 and TRBJ2-7; no clear D gene. V lost 5 bases and J 0 bases, leaving 5 bases between the germline ends. The germline gives CDR1 DFQATT, CDR2 SNEGSKA (reference sequence). This CDR3 contains 11 residues. CDR3 loop: CSAGLSYEQYF. CDR3 DNA sequence: TGCAGTGCTGGTCTCTCCTACGAGCAGTACTTC.

The chain couples TRBV13 to TRBJ2-7; no reliable D call. The germline gives CDR1 PRHDT, CDR2 FYEKMQ (reference sequence). V gave up 0 bases and J gave up 0 bases, with 6 bases separating them. CDR3 length: 14 residues. Here the CDR3 reads CASSLGRGSYEQYF. As DNA, the CDR3 is TGTGCCAGCAGCTTAGGTAGAGGCTCCTACGAGCAGTACTTC.

This chain uses TRBV6-2 or TRBV6-3 with TRBJ1-6, with D tentatively TRBD1 (6 bases). There are 14 residues in the CDR3. Trimming stripped 2 bases from V and 9 bases from J, with 11 bases between. Germline lookup yields CDR1 MNHEY and CDR2 SVGEGT. The CDR3 loop reads CASSYTGGGSPLHF. The CDR3 DNA follows: TGTGCCAGCAGTTACACCGGGGGCGGTTCACCCCTCCACTTT.